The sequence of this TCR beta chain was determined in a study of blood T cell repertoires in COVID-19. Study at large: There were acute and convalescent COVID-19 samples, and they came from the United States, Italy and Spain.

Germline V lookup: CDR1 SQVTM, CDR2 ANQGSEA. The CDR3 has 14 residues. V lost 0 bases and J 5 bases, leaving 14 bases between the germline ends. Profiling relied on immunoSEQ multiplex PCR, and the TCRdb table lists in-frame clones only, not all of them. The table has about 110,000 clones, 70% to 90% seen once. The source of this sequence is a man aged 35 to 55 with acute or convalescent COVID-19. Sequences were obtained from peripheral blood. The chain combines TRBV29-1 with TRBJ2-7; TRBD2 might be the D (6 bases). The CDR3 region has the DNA TGCAGCGTTGAAGATCATAAGGGGAGGAACGAGCAGTACTTC. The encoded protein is CSVEDHKGRNEQYF.